This is a list of T cell receptor beta chains from one sample in a study of T cells after yellow fever vaccination. Using its own MiXCR run on the 5' RACE reads, TCRdb lists one record per CDR3 protein. The profile covers 400,000 to 450,000 distinct CDR3 sequences, with 18% appearing a single time and over 15% taken by the ten largest. The starting material was PBMCs, obtained before the yellow fever booster vaccination. These TCRs come from a man aged 18 to 30 who received the YFV17D yellow fever vaccine. The CDR3 runs from the conserved cysteine through the conserved F or W. The D gene is left open where the match is weak. Some rows have no size entry. The others give once, few or many, or a class for an expanded clone.

few	TRBV9	NA	TRBJ1-6	CASSVDLNGLSSPLHF	TGTGCCAGCAGCGTAGATTTGAACGGGCTTAGTTCACCCCTCCACTTT
few	TRBV5-8	NA	TRBJ2-3	CASSWGLMEVRTDTQYF	TGTGCCAGCAGCTGGGGCTTGATGGAGGTCAGGACAGATACGCAGTATTTT
few	TRBV6-2/TRBV6-3	TRBD1	TRBJ2-6	CASRAGQGRGANVLTF	TGTGCCAGCAGGGCGGGACAGGGCCGGGGGGCCAACGTCCTGACTTTC
NA	TRBV7-9	TRBD1	TRBJ1-1	CASRFASGQENTEAFF	TGTGCCAGCAGGTTCGCCTCCGGACAGGAGAACACTGAAGCTTTCTTT
few	TRBV5-1	NA	TRBJ1-1	CASSPAIEAFF	TGCGCCAGCAGTCCGGCAATTGAAGCTTTCTTT
NA	TRBV5-1	NA	TRBJ1-3	CASSLVQAVGGNTIYF	TGCGCCAGCAGCTTGGTACAGGCCGTGGGCGGAAACACCATATATTTT
NA	TRBV7-6	TRBD1	TRBJ1-2	CASSPRTGWDGYTF	TGTGCCAGCAGCCCTAGGACAGGGTGGGATGGCTACACCTTC
NA	TRBV15	TRBD2	TRBJ2-5	CATSRYTGGEETQYF	TGTGCCACCAGCAGGTATACGGGGGGGGAAGAGACCCAGTACTTC
many	TRBV12-3/TRBV12-4	TRBD1	TRBJ2-4	CASSPGQGLAKNIQYF	TGTGCCAGCAGTCCGGGACAGGGGCTAGCCAAAAACATTCAGTACTTC
few	TRBV12-3/TRBV12-4	TRBD1	TRBJ2-5	CASSPTGQGNRGTQYF	TGTGCCAGCAGCCCAACAGGACAGGGAAATCGTGGGACCCAGTACTTC
NA	TRBV20-1	TRBD2	TRBJ2-1	CSATSMREVEQFF	TGCAGTGCCACCTCGATGCGGGAGGTCGAGCAGTTCTTC
NA	TRBV9	NA	TRBJ1-6	CASSVGQGVNSPLHF	TGTGCCAGCAGCGTTGGGCAGGGTGTGAATTCACCCCTCCACTTT
few	TRBV20-1	TRBD2	TRBJ2-4	CSARAGGDIQYF	TGCAGTGCTAGAGCGGGGGGGGACATTCAGTACTTC
few	TRBV7-2	NA	TRBJ2-1	CASSRNGKWDNEQFF	TGTGCCAGCAGCCGCAACGGGAAGTGGGACAATGAGCAGTTCTTC
NA	TRBV7-8	NA	TRBJ2-2	CASSSGAKYTGELFF	TGTGCCAGCAGCTCCGGGGCGAAGTACACCGGGGAGCTGTTTTTT
NA	TRBV4-2	NA	TRBJ2-7	CASSQGRGRQASYEQYF	TGTGCCAGCAGCCAAGGAAGAGGACGCCAGGCCTCCTACGAGCAGTACTTC
once	TRBV5-1	NA	TRBJ1-2	CASRSQKRYTF	TGCGCCAGCCGGAGTCAAAAGCGGTACACCTTC
NA	TRBV7-6	NA	TRBJ2-2	CASSPRRRARGAPNTGELFF	TGTGCCAGCAGCCCTAGGAGGAGGGCCCGGGGCGCGCCGAACACCGGGGAGCTGTTTTTT
few	TRBV12-3/TRBV12-4	NA	TRBJ2-2	CASGAFQGVGELFF	TGTGCCAGCGGCGCCTTCCAGGGCGTCGGGGAGCTGTTTTTT
NA	TRBV29-1	TRBD2	TRBJ2-1	CSVGDPGLVNEQFF	TGCAGCGTTGGGGATCCGGGACTAGTGAATGAGCAGTTCTTC
NA	TRBV6-5	NA	TRBJ2-2	CASSDRKLGDTGELFF	TGTGCCAGCAGTGACCGGAAACTCGGGGACACCGGGGAGCTGTTTTTT
NA	TRBV4-1	TRBD1	TRBJ2-5	CASSHRQGATQYF	TGCGCCAGCAGCCACAGACAGGGAGCCACCCAGTACTTC
many	TRBV7-8	NA	TRBJ1-1	CASSPIYRSTEAFF	TGTGCCAGCAGCCCCATTTACCGAAGCACTGAAGCTTTCTTT
many	TRBV18	NA	TRBJ1-1	CASSPTLNTEAFF	TGTGCCAGCTCACCCACATTAAACACTGAAGCTTTCTTT
many	TRBV6-1	NA	TRBJ1-2	CASSREGDPTYGYTF	TGTGCCAGCAGTAGAGAGGGAGACCCTACCTATGGCTACACCTTC
NA	TRBV5-8	TRBD1	TRBJ1-5	CANLTGGPSNQPQHF	TGTGCCAATCTAACAGGGGGCCCGAGCAATCAGCCCCAGCATTTT
NA	TRBV10-3	TRBD2	TRBJ2-3	CAISPTSGEILSTDTQYF	TGTGCCATCAGTCCTACTAGCGGGGAGATTCTTAGCACAGATACGCAGTATTTT
few	TRBV7-9	NA	TRBJ1-6	CASSPGRSNSPLHF	TGTGCCAGCAGCCCCGGACGCTCCAATTCACCCCTCCACTTT